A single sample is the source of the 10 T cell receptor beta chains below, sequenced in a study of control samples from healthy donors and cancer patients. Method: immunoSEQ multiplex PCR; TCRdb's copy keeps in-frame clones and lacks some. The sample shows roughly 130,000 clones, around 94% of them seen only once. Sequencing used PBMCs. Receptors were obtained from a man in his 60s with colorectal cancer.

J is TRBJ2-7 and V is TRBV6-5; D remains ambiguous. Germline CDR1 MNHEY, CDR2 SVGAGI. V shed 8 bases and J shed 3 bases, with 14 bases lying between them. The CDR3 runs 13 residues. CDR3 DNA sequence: TGTGCCAGCGTAAAGGTGGGCGGCTACGAGCAGTACTTC. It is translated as CASVKVGGYEQYF.

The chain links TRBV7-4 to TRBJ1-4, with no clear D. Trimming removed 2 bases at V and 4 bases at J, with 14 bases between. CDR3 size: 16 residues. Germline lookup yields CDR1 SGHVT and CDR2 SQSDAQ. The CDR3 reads CASSLSGQALNEKLFF. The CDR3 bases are TGTGCCAGCAGCTTATCTGGGCAGGCCCTTAATGAAAAACTGTTTTTT.

The CDR3 is CASSPSQEAQETQYF. In nucleotides, the CDR3 is TGTGCCAGCAGCCCTTCCCAAGAAGCCCAAGAGACCCAGTACTTC. V gene TRBV7-2 combines with J gene TRBJ2-5, with D hard to call. Germline V CDR1 and CDR2: SGHTA, FQGNSA. CDR3 size: 15 residues. V was trimmed by 5 bases and J by 1 base, leaving 14 bases between them.

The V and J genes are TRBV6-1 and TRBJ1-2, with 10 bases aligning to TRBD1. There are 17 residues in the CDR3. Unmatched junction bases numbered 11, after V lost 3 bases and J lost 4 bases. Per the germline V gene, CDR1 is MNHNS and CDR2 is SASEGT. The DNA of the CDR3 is TGTGCCAGCAGTGACCGGGACAGGGGCCCCAAGAGCTATGGCTACACCTTC. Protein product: CASSDRDRGPKSYGYTF.

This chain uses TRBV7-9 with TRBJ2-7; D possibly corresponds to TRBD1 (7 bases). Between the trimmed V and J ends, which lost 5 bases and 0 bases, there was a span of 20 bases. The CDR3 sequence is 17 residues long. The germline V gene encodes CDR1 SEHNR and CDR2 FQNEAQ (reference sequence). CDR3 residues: CASSQPYDRDSSYEQYF. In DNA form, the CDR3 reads TGTGCCAGCAGCCAACCCTATGACAGGGACTCCTCCTACGAGCAGTACTTC.

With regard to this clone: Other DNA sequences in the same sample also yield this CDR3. The CDR3 DNA reads TGCGCCAGCAGCCCGGGACAGGGATCTGGAAACACCATATATTTT. Its translation is CASSPGQGSGNTIYF. J is TRBJ1-3 and V is TRBV5-1; 9 nucleotides align to TRBD1. The CDR3 is made up of 15 amino acids. The V segment lost 4 bases and the J segment 1 base; nucleotides outside the gene matches: 3. CDR1 and CDR2 from the germline V gene are SGHRS and YFSETQ.

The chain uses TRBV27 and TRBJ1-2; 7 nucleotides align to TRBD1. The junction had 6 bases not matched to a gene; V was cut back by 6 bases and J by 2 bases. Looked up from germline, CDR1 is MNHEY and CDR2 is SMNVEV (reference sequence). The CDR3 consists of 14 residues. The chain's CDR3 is CASRSLGGNYGYTF. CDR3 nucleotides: TGTGCCAGCAGATCATTAGGGGGCAACTATGGCTACACCTTC.

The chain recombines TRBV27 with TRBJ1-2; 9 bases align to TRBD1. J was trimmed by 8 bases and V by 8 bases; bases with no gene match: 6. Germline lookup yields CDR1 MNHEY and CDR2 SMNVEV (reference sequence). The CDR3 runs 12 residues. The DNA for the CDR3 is TGTGCCAGCGGAACAGGGGGCTTGGGCTACACCTTC. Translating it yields CASGTGGLGYTF.

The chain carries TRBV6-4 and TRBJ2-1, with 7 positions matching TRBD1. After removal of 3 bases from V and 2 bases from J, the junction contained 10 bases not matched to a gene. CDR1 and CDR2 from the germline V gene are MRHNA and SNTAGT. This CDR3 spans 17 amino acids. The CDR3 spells CASSEITGELTYNEQFF. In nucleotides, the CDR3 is TGTGCCAGCAGTGAAATAACAGGGGAACTCACCTACAATGAGCAGTTCTTC.

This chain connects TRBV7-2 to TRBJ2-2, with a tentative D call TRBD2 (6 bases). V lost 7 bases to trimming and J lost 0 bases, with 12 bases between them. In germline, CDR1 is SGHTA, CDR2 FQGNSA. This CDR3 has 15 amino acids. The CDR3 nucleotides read TGTGCCAGCACCCCGGGACTTTCGAACACCGGGGAGCTGTTTTTT. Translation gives CASTPGLSNTGELFF.